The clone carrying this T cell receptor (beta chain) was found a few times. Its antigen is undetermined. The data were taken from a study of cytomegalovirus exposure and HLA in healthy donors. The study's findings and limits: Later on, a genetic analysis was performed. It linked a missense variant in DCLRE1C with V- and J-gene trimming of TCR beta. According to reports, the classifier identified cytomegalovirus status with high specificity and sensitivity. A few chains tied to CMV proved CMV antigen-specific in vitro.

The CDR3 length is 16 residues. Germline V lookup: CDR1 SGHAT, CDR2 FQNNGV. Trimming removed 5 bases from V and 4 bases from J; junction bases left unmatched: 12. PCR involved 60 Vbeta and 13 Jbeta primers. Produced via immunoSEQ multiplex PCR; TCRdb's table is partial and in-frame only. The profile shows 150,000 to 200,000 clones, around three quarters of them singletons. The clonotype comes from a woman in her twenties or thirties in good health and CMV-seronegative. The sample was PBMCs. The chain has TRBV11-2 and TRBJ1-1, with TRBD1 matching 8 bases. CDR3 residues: CASSLFIGQGVTEAFF. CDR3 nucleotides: TGTGCCAGCAGCCTCTTTATCGGACAGGGTGTCACTGAAGCTTTCTTT.